This is a list of T cell receptor beta chains from one sample in a study of T cell responses to AZD1222 COVID-19 vaccine. Data came from immunoSEQ multiplex PCR; TCRdb stores just in-frame clones and leaves some out. The sample records some 110,000 clones, approximately 88% being singletons. The input for sequencing was peripheral blood, taken on day 0 of AZD1222 vaccination. All receptors derive from an adult in good health. The CDR3 runs from the conserved cysteine through the conserved F or W. A D gene is named only where the DNA matches it firmly. Expanded clones get a size class; other rows say once, few or many, or leave the size out.

size: .
J: TRBJ2-3
V: TRBV15
D: .
CDR3: CATSRQLGYTDTQYF
DNA: TGTGCCACCAGCAGACAATTAGGGTACACAGATACGCAGTATTTT

size: .
J: TRBJ1-4
V: TRBV29-1
D: .
CDR3: CSVDQGGEKLFF
DNA: TGCAGCGTTGACCAGGGCGGGGAAAAACTGTTTTTT

size: once
J: TRBJ1-2
V: TRBV2
D: TRBD1
CDR3: CASSGGQGAYGYTF
DNA: TGTGCCAGCAGTGGCGGACAGGGTGCCTATGGCTACACCTTC

size: .
J: TRBJ1-1
V: TRBV19
D: TRBD1
CDR3: CASTLGTGMNTEAFF
DNA: TGTGCCAGTACTCTCGGGACAGGGATGAACACTGAAGCTTTCTTT

size: .
J: TRBJ2-7
V: TRBV5-5
D: .
CDR3: CASREGRDPSYEQYF
DNA: TGTGCCAGCAGGGAGGGACGGGATCCCTCCTACGAGCAGTACTTC

size: .
J: TRBJ2-1
V: TRBV5-1
D: TRBD2
CDR3: CASSSPAGGYNEQFF
DNA: TGCGCCAGCAGCTCCCCGGCGGGAGGGTACAATGAGCAGTTCTTC

size: .
J: TRBJ1-3
V: TRBV5-4
D: .
CDR3: CASSLGLGRSSGNTIYF
DNA: TGTGCCAGCAGCCTGGGGTTAGGGCGGAGCTCTGGAAACACCATATATTTT

size: .
J: TRBJ1-2
V: TRBV25-1
D: .
CDR3: CASTETGDPGYTF
DNA: TGTGCCAGCACAGAAACCGGGGATCCGGGCTACACCTTC

size: once
J: TRBJ2-3
V: TRBV28
D: TRBD2
CDR3: CASSSLDLAGGPIVPTDTQYF
DNA: TGTGCCAGCAGTTCGCTTGATTTAGCGGGGGGGCCAATCGTCCCCACAGATACGCAGTATTTT

size: once
J: TRBJ1-2
V: TRBV12-3/TRBV12-4
D: TRBD1
CDR3: CASSLGQGSGYTF
DNA: TGTGCCAGCAGTCTCGGACAGGGTAGTGGCTACACCTTC

size: .
J: TRBJ1-4
V: TRBV11-3
D: TRBD1
CDR3: CASTATGGMANEKLFF
DNA: TGTGCCAGCACCGCGACAGGGGGTATGGCTAATGAAAAACTGTTTTTT

size: .
J: TRBJ1-2
V: TRBV6-6
D: .
CDR3: CASSPGQNYGYTF
DNA: TGTGCCAGCAGCCCCGGACAGAACTATGGCTACACCTTC

size: .
J: TRBJ1-2
V: TRBV4-1
D: .
CDR3: CASSQDLGRRNGYTF
DNA: TGCGCCAGCAGCCAAGATCTGGGCAGGCGGAATGGCTACACCTTC

size: .
J: TRBJ1-2
V: TRBV27
D: TRBD1
CDR3: CASSLGTAYGYTF
DNA: TGTGCCAGCAGCCTCGGGACAGCATATGGCTACACCTTC

size: .
J: TRBJ2-1
V: TRBV4-3
D: .
CDR3: CASSQAPGNRIKYNEQFF
DNA: TGCGCCAGCAGCCAAGCCCCCGGTAACCGAATTAAGTACAATGAGCAGTTCTTC

size: .
J: TRBJ1-5
V: TRBV18
D: .
CDR3: CASSPAEGLGNQPQHF
DNA: TGTGCCAGCTCACCGGCCGAAGGGCTGGGCAATCAGCCCCAGCATTTT

size: .
J: TRBJ2-1
V: TRBV5-5
D: TRBD2
CDR3: CASSLGASGNNEQFF
DNA: TGTGCCAGCAGCTTGGGGGCTAGCGGTAACAATGAGCAGTTCTTC

size: once
J: TRBJ1-2
V: TRBV5-1
D: TRBD1
CDR3: CASSLETGASGYTF
DNA: TGCGCCAGCAGCTTGGAGACAGGGGCGAGTGGCTACACCTTC

size: .
J: TRBJ2-7
V: TRBV6-5
D: TRBD2
CDR3: CASRGSGRADEQYF
DNA: TGTGCCAGCAGGGGGAGCGGGAGGGCCGACGAGCAGTACTTC

size: .
J: TRBJ2-5
V: TRBV21-1
D: .
CDR3: CASSKRLETTGSLRETQYF
DNA: TGTGCCAGCAGCAAACGGTTGGAGACAACAGGTTCATTGAGGGAGACCCAGTACTTC

size: .
J: TRBJ1-4
V: TRBV28
D: TRBD1
CDR3: CASDRGTGGREKLFF
DNA: TGTGCCAGCGATAGGGGGACAGGGGGGCGTGAAAAACTGTTTTTT

size: once
J: TRBJ2-1
V: TRBV6-5
D: .
CDR3: CASSYSRQSSYNEQFF
DNA: TGTGCCAGCAGTTACTCCAGACAGAGCTCCTACAATGAGCAGTTCTTC

size: .
J: TRBJ2-2
V: TRBV7-8
D: .
CDR3: CASSGRTRTGELFF
DNA: TGTGCCAGCAGCGGAAGGACACGAACCGGGGAGCTGTTTTTT

size: .
J: TRBJ2-2
V: TRBV27
D: .
CDR3: CASSLGTTGELFF
DNA: TGTGCCAGCAGTTTGGGCACCACCGGGGAGCTGTTTTTT

size: once
J: TRBJ2-2
V: TRBV18
D: .
CDR3: CASSPNTRAGELFF
DNA: TGTGCCAGCTCACCAAACACCAGAGCCGGGGAGCTGTTTTTT

size: few
J: TRBJ2-7
V: TRBV7-2
D: TRBD1
CDR3: CASSRDRGAYEQYF
DNA: TGTGCCAGCAGCCGGGACAGGGGAGCCTACGAGCAGTACTTC

size: .
J: TRBJ2-3
V: TRBV14
D: TRBD1
CDR3: CASSWGQVTDTQYF
DNA: TGTGCCAGCTCGTGGGGACAGGTCACAGATACGCAGTATTTT

size: .
J: TRBJ2-6
V: TRBV3-1/TRBV3-2
D: TRBD1
CDR3: CASSQATGAANVLTF
DNA: TGTGCCAGCAGCCAAGCGACAGGGGCGGCCAACGTCCTGACTTTC

size: .
J: TRBJ1-1
V: TRBV4-1
D: .
CDR3: CASSQDGGNTEAFF
DNA: TGCGCCAGCAGCCAAGACGGGGGGAACACTGAAGCTTTCTTT

size: .
J: TRBJ1-4
V: TRBV11-2
D: .
CDR3: CASSPHSATNEKLFF
DNA: TGTGCCAGCAGCCCCCACTCTGCAACTAATGAAAAACTGTTTTTT

size: .
J: TRBJ2-7
V: TRBV7-2
D: .
CDR3: CASSYGSSYEQYF
DNA: TGTGCCAGCAGCTACGGAAGCTCCTACGAGCAGTACTTC

size: .
J: TRBJ2-7
V: TRBV28
D: TRBD2
CDR3: CASSLGLAGHEQYF
DNA: TGTGCCAGCAGTCTGGGACTAGCGGGCCACGAGCAGTACTTC

size: .
J: TRBJ1-3
V: TRBV18
D: TRBD1
CDR3: CASSPPGQSSGNTIYF
DNA: TGTGCCAGCTCACCACCGGGACAGTCCTCTGGAAACACCATATATTTT

size: .
J: TRBJ1-4
V: TRBV27
D: .
CDR3: CASSPLPLGSNEKLFF
DNA: TGTGCCAGCAGTCCCCTCCCCTTGGGGTCTAATGAAAAACTGTTTTTT

size: .
J: TRBJ2-5
V: TRBV5-4
D: TRBD2
CDR3: CASSFGTSDRETQYF
DNA: TGTGCCAGCAGCTTCGGGACTAGCGATCGAGAGACCCAGTACTTC

size: .
J: TRBJ2-7
V: TRBV24-1
D: TRBD2
CDR3: CATSDFHSGGGESYEQYF
DNA: TGTGCCACCAGTGATTTTCATTCTGGCGGGGGTGAATCCTACGAGCAGTACTTC

size: once
J: TRBJ2-1
V: TRBV4-1
D: TRBD2
CDR3: CASSQGLARNEQFF
DNA: TGCGCCAGCAGCCAAGGACTAGCCCGCAATGAGCAGTTCTTC

size: once
J: TRBJ2-1
V: TRBV27
D: .
CDR3: CASSLGHNEQFF
DNA: TGTGCCAGCAGTTTGGGGCACAATGAGCAGTTCTTC

size: .
J: TRBJ2-7
V: TRBV10-3
D: TRBD2
CDR3: CAISGLQGLAVRGYEQYF
DNA: TGTGCCATCAGTGGTCTTCAGGGACTAGCGGTGAGGGGGTACGAGCAGTACTTC

size: .
J: TRBJ2-7
V: TRBV4-3
D: .
CDR3: CASSQDGVEQYF
DNA: TGCGCCAGCAGCCAAGATGGGGTCGAGCAGTACTTC

size: once
J: TRBJ2-1
V: TRBV19
D: TRBD1
CDR3: CASSIGQGAGNEQFF
DNA: TGTGCCAGTAGTATAGGACAGGGGGCGGGCAATGAGCAGTTCTTC

size: .
J: TRBJ1-3
V: TRBV18
D: .
CDR3: CASSEQVSGNTIYF
DNA: TGTGCCAGCTCAGAACAGGTCTCTGGAAACACCATATATTTT

size: few
J: TRBJ1-1
V: TRBV2
D: .
CDR3: CASSGTDGTEAFF
DNA: TGTGCCAGCAGCGGGACCGACGGCACTGAAGCTTTCTTT

size: .
J: TRBJ2-1
V: TRBV2
D: .
CDR3: CASSGGSRSYNEQFF
DNA: TGTGCCAGCAGTGGAGGAAGTCGCTCCTACAATGAGCAGTTCTTC

size: .
J: TRBJ1-2
V: TRBV4-1
D: .
CDR3: CASSQEAGFNYGYTF
DNA: TGCGCCAGCAGCCAAGAAGCAGGGTTTAACTATGGCTACACCTTC

size: few
J: TRBJ1-6
V: TRBV7-2
D: .
CDR3: CASSLDRASNNSPLHF
DNA: TGTGCCAGCAGCTTAGATAGGGCAAGTAATAATTCACCCCTCCACTTT